These T cell receptor beta chains were read from a single sample in a study of blood T cell repertoires in COVID-19. Clones were read by immunoSEQ multiplex PCR, and TCRdb kept only the in-frame ones, dropping some. The profile covers roughly 350,000 clones, with about 90% appearing a single time and 2.5% to 4% taken by the ten largest. Input material: peripheral blood. The receptors come from a woman under 30 who had recovered from COVID-19. The CDR3 runs from the conserved cysteine through the conserved F or W. D genes are given only for firm matches. Not every row has a clone size; where given, it reads once, few, many or a size class.

v_gene	d_gene	j_gene	abundance	CDR3nt	CDR3aa
TRBV7-2	-	TRBJ2-6	-	TGTGCCAGCAGCTTAGTTCGGGGCTCTGGGGCCAACGTCCTGACTTTC	CASSLVRGSGANVLTF
TRBV19	-	TRBJ2-3	-	TGTGCCAGTAGTAGGGGGGTAGGAGAGGTAGATACGCAGTATTTT	CASSRGVGEVDTQYF
TRBV7-2	-	TRBJ1-2	-	TGTGCCACAGGGCCGCAGCGAAGGGCTGGCTACACCTTC	CATGPQRRAGYTF
TRBV21-1	-	TRBJ1-1	-	TGTGCCAGCAGCCCAGGGGAGGAAGCTTTCTTT	CASSPGEEAFF
TRBV10-3	TRBD2	TRBJ2-1	-	TGTGCCACCGGGACTAGCGGGTACTACAATGAGCAGTTCTTC	CATGTSGYYNEQFF
TRBV6-2/TRBV6-3	-	TRBJ2-2	once	TGTGCCAGCAGTTACTCCCTAGACGCAGGGGTAACTAACACCGGGGAGCTGTTTTTT	CASSYSLDAGVTNTGELFF
TRBV27	TRBD1	TRBJ1-1	-	TGTGCCAGCAGGGTGGACAGGGAAGGGACTGAAGCTTTCTTT	CASRVDREGTEAFF
TRBV4-3	-	TRBJ1-1	-	TGCGCCAGCAGCCAAGAGACAGACACTGAAGCTTTCTTT	CASSQETDTEAFF
TRBV5-1	TRBD2	TRBJ2-5	-	TGCGCCAGCAGCTATAGGGCTAGCGGGGACCAAGAGACCCAGTACTTC	CASSYRASGDQETQYF
TRBV6-5	TRBD1	TRBJ1-1	-	TGTGCCACCGCGACACAGGGGGTGGGGAGCACTGAAGCTTTCTTT	CATATQGVGSTEAFF
TRBV11-3	TRBD2	TRBJ2-2	-	TGTGCCAGCAGCTCGGGGAGGGTCGGGGTGTTCACCGGGGAGCTGTTTTTT	CASSSGRVGVFTGELFF
TRBV7-9	-	TRBJ1-5	-	TGTGCCAGCAGCCGGGGAGCGAGCAATCAGCCCCAGCATTTT	CASSRGASNQPQHF
TRBV7-9	-	TRBJ1-2	-	TGTGCCAGCAGCTTAACAGGGACGGGATATGGCTACACCTTC	CASSLTGTGYGYTF
TRBV7-2	TRBD2	TRBJ2-3	-	TGTGCCAGCAGCTTATTGGCGGGAGCGGATACGCAGTATTTT	CASSLLAGADTQYF
TRBV6-2/TRBV6-3	-	TRBJ1-5	-	TGTGCCAGCAGTTACGAGGAGAGCCACTCGCCCCCCCAGCATTTT	CASSYEESHSPPQHF
TRBV5-4	TRBD2	TRBJ2-3	-	TGTGCCAGCAGCGAACTAGCGGGAGCCACAGATACGCAGTATTTT	CASSELAGATDTQYF
TRBV21-1	-	TRBJ2-1	once	TGTGCCAGCAGCAAAGGGGGACTAGCGGGAGTGGATGAGCAGTTCTTC	CASSKGGLAGVDEQFF
TRBV6-4	-	TRBJ2-5	-	TGTGCCAGCAGTGGCGGGACTCCGGAGACCCAGTACTTC	CASSGGTPETQYF
TRBV19	TRBD1	TRBJ1-5	-	TGTGCCAGTAGTCAGACAGGGCCGAATCAGCCCCAGCATTTT	CASSQTGPNQPQHF
TRBV28	-	TRBJ2-1	once	TGTGCCAGCAGTTTCCGTGAGGTGTTGAGCTCCTACAATGAGCAGTTCTTC	CASSFREVLSSYNEQFF
TRBV5-5	-	TRBJ1-1	-	TGTGCCAGCAGCTTATCGGGAACTGAAGCTTTCTTT	CASSLSGTEAFF
TRBV9	-	TRBJ1-3	-	TGTGCCAGCAGCCCGCTCCCGCGGGGGGTTTCTGGAAACACCATATATTTT	CASSPLPRGVSGNTIYF
TRBV7-2	-	TRBJ1-2	few	TGTGCCAGCAGCTACAGGTCCTTCATCCACTATGGCTACACCTTC	CASSYRSFIHYGYTF
TRBV7-9	TRBD1	TRBJ1-2	-	TGTGCCAGCAGCTCGGTTGGGACAGGGGACGGCTACACCTTC	CASSSVGTGDGYTF
TRBV4-3	-	TRBJ2-3	-	TGCGCCAGCAGCCAAACCTTGCCTCGAGGGCCAAGCACAGATACGCAGTATTTT	CASSQTLPRGPSTDTQYF
TRBV7-2	TRBD2	TRBJ2-1	-	TGTGCCAGCAGCTTCAGCGGGAGGGTGACGGCCTCCTACAATGAGCAGTTCTTC	CASSFSGRVTASYNEQFF
TRBV9	-	TRBJ2-6	-	TGTGCCAGCAGCGTAAACCTATGGGGCGAGACTGGGGCCAACGTCCTGACTTTC	CASSVNLWGETGANVLTF
TRBV5-1	TRBD1	TRBJ2-2	few	TGCGCCAGCGGTCTGGACAGGGAGGACACCGGGGAGCTGTTTTTT	CASGLDREDTGELFF
TRBV10-3	-	TRBJ2-1	-	TGTGCCATCAGTCCATCCAGCGGTAGCTCCTACAATGAGCAGTTCTTC	CAISPSSGSSYNEQFF
TRBV5-6	-	TRBJ1-2	-	TGTGCCAGCAGCTTGGCCGCCAGGGGATTCTATGGCTACACCTTC	CASSLAARGFYGYTF
TRBV11-3	-	TRBJ2-3	-	TGTGCCAGTCGGGACTCGTTTTGGACAGATACGCAGTATTTT	CASRDSFWTDTQYF
TRBV9	-	TRBJ2-3	-	TGTGCCAGCAGCCCGGTGAGGGATACGCAGTATTTT	CASSPVRDTQYF
TRBV7-2	-	TRBJ2-1	-	TGTGCCAGCAGCTCGGACTCTTACAATGAGCAGTTCTTC	CASSSDSYNEQFF
TRBV3-1/TRBV3-2	TRBD2	TRBJ2-4	-	TGTGCCAGCAGCTTTCTACTAGCGAACATTCAGTACTTC	CASSFLLANIQYF
TRBV19	TRBD2	TRBJ2-1	-	TGTGCCAGTAGTATAGTTGGACTAGCGATCAATGAGCAGTTCTTC	CASSIVGLAINEQFF
TRBV13	TRBD1	TRBJ1-2	once	TGTGCCAGCAGCCGGGACAGTTTCTATGGCTACACCTTC	CASSRDSFYGYTF
TRBV21-1	-	TRBJ2-5	-	TGTGCCAGCAGCAAAAATTCGGAGGGAATAAGCGAGACCCAGTACTTC	CASSKNSEGISETQYF
TRBV7-2	-	TRBJ1-5	-	TGTGCCAGCAGCTTATCTTATTGGCCCCAGCATTTT	CASSLSYWPQHF
TRBV10-3	-	TRBJ1-1	-	TGTGCCATCAGTGAGGTGTCAGGTTTAAGAGCTTTCTTT	CAISEVSGLRAFF
TRBV20-1	-	TRBJ2-2	-	TGCAGTGCTAGTGGTCCTCGGGGAAACACCGGGGAGCTGTTTTTT	CSASGPRGNTGELFF
TRBV24-1	-	TRBJ1-2	-	TGTGCCACCAGTGATTTGGGACAACCACTTCTATTTCCCCATGGCTACACCTTC	CATSDLGQPLLFPHGYTF
TRBV2	-	TRBJ2-5	-	TGTGCCAGCATGGGGGGACAGCCGCCTGAGACCCAGTACTTC	CASMGGQPPETQYF
TRBV4-1	TRBD2	TRBJ2-3	-	TGCGCCAGCAGCCACCTAGCGGACACAGATACGCAGTATTTT	CASSHLADTDTQYF
TRBV27	-	TRBJ2-1	-	TGTGCCAGCAGTTTATCGAGTCGCAATGAGCAGTTCTTC	CASSLSSRNEQFF
TRBV5-4	TRBD2	TRBJ2-1	-	TGTGCCAGCCGGCCTAGCGGGTACAATGAGCAGTTCTTC	CASRPSGYNEQFF
TRBV5-8	TRBD1	TRBJ1-2	-	TGTGCCAGTTCCACCGGGACAGACTATGGCTACACCTTC	CASSTGTDYGYTF
TRBV27	-	TRBJ1-2	-	TGTGCCAGCAGTTTCGGACGGGGATATGGCTACACCTTC	CASSFGRGYGYTF
TRBV5-6	TRBD2	TRBJ2-1	-	TGTGCCAGCAGCTTGGGGGGCACTAGCGGGAGACTGAATGAGCAGTTCTTC	CASSLGGTSGRLNEQFF
TRBV10-2	-	TRBJ2-1	few	TGCGCCAGCAGTCGGACTCACAATGAGCAGTTCTTC	CASSRTHNEQFF
TRBV9	-	TRBJ1-6	-	TGTGCCAGCAGCCCCGTCCAGAATTCACCCCTCCACTTT	CASSPVQNSPLHF
TRBV7-9	TRBD1	TRBJ1-1	-	TGTGCCAGCAGCTTAGTGGGGGGTACTGACAGGGTGGCTTTCTTT	CASSLVGGTDRVAFF
TRBV5-8	-	TRBJ2-6	-	TGTGCCAGCAGCTTGTTACAGGGATCATCTGGGGCCAACGTCCTGACTTTC	CASSLLQGSSGANVLTF
TRBV12-3/TRBV12-4	-	TRBJ1-1	-	TGTGCCAGCAGTTTTGCGGGAGGGAACAGAGCTTTCTTT	CASSFAGGNRAFF
TRBV9	-	TRBJ1-3	-	TGTGCCAGCAGCGTAGCTTTAACCGGAGGCGGAAACACCATATATTTT	CASSVALTGGGNTIYF
TRBV19	TRBD1	TRBJ1-3	-	TGTGCCAGTAGTATCCTGGGACAGGGTATGGGAAACACCATATATTTT	CASSILGQGMGNTIYF
TRBV11-3	TRBD2	TRBJ2-1	-	TGTGCCAGCAGCTTAGGGGGACTAGCGGGAGGTGAGCAGTTCTTC	CASSLGGLAGGEQFF
TRBV3-1/TRBV3-2	TRBD2	TRBJ2-1	-	TGTGCCAGCAGCCAGCAGGGGACTAGCGGTCCCTACAATGAGCAGTTCTTC	CASSQQGTSGPYNEQFF
TRBV3-1/TRBV3-2	TRBD2	TRBJ2-1	-	TGTGCCAGCAGCCAACAGAGGGGACTAGCGGGACCCAGCTCCTACAATGAGCAGTTCTTC	CASSQQRGLAGPSSYNEQFF
TRBV27	-	TRBJ1-5	-	TGTGCCAGCAGTTTATTCACAGGGAATCAGCCCCAGCATTTT	CASSLFTGNQPQHF